The 15 T cell receptor beta chains below come from one sample, sequenced in a study of blood T cell repertoires in COVID-19. Sequencing used immunoSEQ multiplex PCR; TCRdb keeps in-frame clones, though not all of them. The table lists 20,000 to 25,000 clones, about 78% of them singletons. The sequenced sample was peripheral blood. The receptors originated from a man aged 55 to 70 with active COVID-19.

V and J are TRBV11-2 and TRBJ2-1; 8 positions agree with TRBD2. With 5 bases clipped from V and 6 bases from J, the junction kept 9 bases outside the gene matches. Looked up from germline, CDR1 is SGHAT and CDR2 is FQNNGV. The CDR3 contains 15 residues. CDR3: CASSPQGAGVNEQFF. In nucleotides, the CDR3 is TGTGCCAGCAGCCCACAGGGAGCGGGAGTCAATGAGCAGTTCTTC.

The chain couples TRBV6-6 to TRBJ1-5, with 9 bases identical to TRBD1. The CDR3 is made up of 15 amino acids. V was clipped by 6 bases and J by 4 bases; unmatched bases: 7. The germline gives CDR1 MNHNY, CDR2 SVGAGI (reference sequence). This chain's CDR3 is CASRTGQGPNQPQHF. CDR3 DNA sequence: TGTGCCAGCAGAACCGGACAGGGGCCTAATCAGCCCCAGCATTTT.

V is TRBV6-5 and J is TRBJ1-3; unclear D gene. This CDR3 contains 14 residues. The V end lost 4 bases, the J end lost 1 base, and 8 bases lay between the germline ends. The germline V gene encodes CDR1 MNHEY and CDR2 SVGAGI. Here the CDR3 reads CASSSRVSGNTIYF. As DNA, the CDR3 is TGTGCCAGCAGTTCGCGAGTATCTGGAAACACCATATATTTT.

The sample holds a few counts of this clone. V is TRBV13 and J is TRBJ2-7, with 11 bases matching TRBD2. V was clipped by 4 bases and J by 3 bases; unmatched bases: 5. This CDR3 is 15 amino acids long. Germline assignment: CDR1 PRHDT and CDR2 FYEKMQ (reference sequence). As DNA, the CDR3 is TGTGCCAGCAGCTCGGGACTAGCGGACATCTACGAGCAGTACTTC. It yields the protein CASSSGLADIYEQYF.

The chain employs TRBV3-1 (or the pseudogene TRBV3-2) and TRBJ2-3; D possibly corresponds to TRBD2 (6 bases). V lost 0 bases to trimming and J lost 6 bases, with 19 bases between them. The CDR3 loop spans 17 amino acids. Germline V lookup: CDR1 LGHDT, CDR2 YNNKEL (reference sequence). CDR3 amino acids: CASSQDLVAGSRDTQYF. The DNA of the CDR3 is TGTGCCAGCAGCCAAGATCTGGTGGCGGGGTCCCGTGATACGCAGTATTTT.

The chain combines TRBV5-1 with TRBJ2-4, with unresolved D. Germline CDR1 SGHRS, CDR2 YFSETQ. Deletions cut 5 bases from V and 8 bases from J, with 11 bases between. The CDR3 is 12 amino acids. CDR3 in amino acids: CASSPNQDIQYF. The CDR3 DNA is TGCGCCAGCAGTCCAAATCAGGACATTCAGTACTTC.

The J gene is TRBJ2-3, the V gene TRBV5-1; perhaps TRBD1 as D (5 bases). The CDR3 covers 15 residues. Trimming shortened V by 1 base and J by 2 bases, and 11 bases separated the two germline ends. Germline loops: CDR1 SGHRS, CDR2 YFSETQ. As DNA, the CDR3 is TGCGCCAGCAGCTTGTCAGACAGCCCCACAGATACGCAGTATTTT. As protein: CASSLSDSPTDTQYF.

This chain connects TRBV6-5 to TRBJ2-1, with 8 bases that match TRBD2. The CDR3 consists of 15 residues. Germline V lookup: CDR1 MNHEY, CDR2 SVGAGI. V shed 7 bases, J shed 3 bases, and the junction held 8 bases outside the gene matches. The CDR3 sequence: CASKSSSGSYNEQFF. The CDR3 DNA follows: TGTGCCAGCAAATCCTCCAGCGGGAGCTACAATGAGCAGTTCTTC.

CDR3 region: CASSMRQGASSGNTIYF. As DNA, the CDR3 is TGTGCCAGTAGTATGAGGCAGGGGGCTTCCTCTGGAAACACCATATATTTT. The chain is built from TRBV19 and TRBJ1-3; 8 bases fit TRBD1. The CDR3 is 17 amino acids. The V gene end was trimmed by 3 bases and the J gene end by 0 bases; junction bases not matched to a gene: 7. CDR1 and CDR2 (germline): LNHDA, SQIVND (reference sequence).

The table lists this clone with a count of one. As DNA, the CDR3 is TGTGCCACCAGTACAGGGGACTATCAGCCCCAGCATTTT. It encodes CATSTGDYQPQHF. V and J are TRBV24-1 and TRBJ1-5; 7 bases match TRBD1. The CDR3 is made up of 13 amino acids. V lost 6 bases and J lost 5; bases outside the gene matches: 3. In germline, CDR1 is KGHDR, CDR2 SFDVKD.

The rearrangement joins TRBV2 to TRBJ2-6; D not resolved. The germline gives CDR1 SNHLY, CDR2 FYNNEI. The V end was cut by 4 bases, the J end by 0 bases, with 10 bases between. There are 16 residues in the CDR3. CDR3 sequence reads: CASSGSASSGANVLTF. The CDR3 DNA reads TGTGCCAGCAGTGGATCCGCTAGCTCTGGGGCCAACGTCCTGACTTTC.

This rearrangement joins TRBV23-1 to TRBJ2-1; the match to TRBD2 covers 8 bases. TRBV23-1 has ORF status, its function being uncertain. Trimming removed 3 bases from V and 7 bases from J; junction bases left unmatched: 14. This CDR3 region has 17 residues. CDR3 loop: CASSHNKLAGLINEQFF. The CDR3 DNA is TGCGCCAGCAGTCACAACAAGCTAGCGGGCCTTATTAATGAGCAGTTCTTC.

CDR3 sequence (DNA): TGTGCCAGCAGCCAAGAGGTGGGTGGAGGGGGCGAGTCAGATACGCAGTATTTT. It specifies CASSQEVGGGGESDTQYF. J is TRBJ2-3 and V is TRBV4-2; D might be TRBD1 (7 bases). CDR3 size: 18 residues. V lost 0 bases and J lost 4, with 20 bases in between. Germline V gene data show CDR1 as LGHNA and CDR2 as YNFKEQ.

The count of this clone is one. The V and J genes are TRBV27 and TRBJ2-2, with 7 bases matching TRBD2. CDR1 MNHEY and CDR2 SMNVEV come from the germline V gene (reference sequence). With V trimmed by 7 bases and J by 0 bases, 8 bases remained unmatched. The CDR3 length is 16 residues. The CDR3 spells CASMPGRGANTGELFF. The CDR3, as DNA: TGTGCCAGCATGCCGGGGAGGGGCGCGAACACCGGGGAGCTGTTTTTT.

The V gene is TRBV7-2, the J gene TRBJ2-5; TRBD2 aligns across 7 bases. The length of the CDR3 is 13 residues. Germline V gene sequence: CDR1 SGHTA, CDR2 FQGNSA. The ends lost 3 bases at V and 5 bases at J; junction bases unmatched: 3. CDR3 residues: CASSFSSGETQYF. In DNA form, the CDR3 reads TGTGCCAGCAGCTTCAGTAGCGGGGAGACCCAGTACTTC. The whole variable domain, remainder taken from reference TRBV7-2 and TRBJ2-5, is GAGVSQSPSNKVTEKGKDVELRCDPISGHTALYWYRQSLGQGLEFLIYFQGNSAPDKSGLPSDRFSAERTGGSVSTLTIQRTQQEDSAVYLCASSFSSGETQYFGPGTRLLVL.